The clone carrying this TCR beta chain has ten or more counts. What it recognizes is unknown. TCRdb re-called the 5' RACE reads with MiXCR, one entry per CDR3 protein. This sample has under 250,000 distinct CDR3 sequences, with under 8.5% found just once. This record belongs to a study of CD8 T cells in ankylosing spondylitis. Study results and caveats: Characteristic of ankylosing spondylitis blood, it appeared, was a TCR beta motif comprising roughly eight highly homologous variants. Within matched ankylosing spondylitis synovial fluid, disease-linked clones were reportedly significantly enriched. CD8+ by phenotype, disease-linked clones were relatively rare in peripheral blood.

V was pared by 6 bases and J by 1 base, with 15 bases between. CDR3 length: 14 amino acids. The germline gives CDR1 DFQATT, CDR2 SNEGSKA (reference sequence). The sample was blood, either unsorted or a sorted T cell fraction (not recorded which). The chain joins TRBV20-1 to TRBJ1-2; D is possibly TRBD1 (5 bases). The TCR originated in a female donor with ankylosing spondylitis or in good health (not recorded which). The CDR3 DNA reads as TGCAGTGCCCCCCGATCCGGGGGTAACTATGGCTACACCTTC. This encodes CSAPRSGGNYGYTF.